This entry lists 9 T cell receptor beta chains sequenced from one sample in a study of CD8 T cells in ankylosing spondylitis. TCRdb independently ran MiXCR on the 5' RACE reads; one entry per CDR3 protein. The data show hundreds of thousands of distinct CDR3 sequences, about 20% seen once. The sequenced sample consisted of blood, either unsorted or a sorted T cell fraction (not recorded which). All receptors derive from a male donor with ankylosing spondylitis or in good health (not recorded which).

The gene calls are TRBV2 and TRBJ2-5, with a tentative D call TRBD2 (6 bases). With 5 bases removed from V and 5 bases from J, the gap between germline ends came to 9 bases. This CDR3 spans 12 amino acids. Germline CDR1 is SNHLY and CDR2 is FYNNEI. CDR3 DNA: TGTGCCAGCAGTACTAGCTCGGAGACCCAGTACTTC. Translating gives CASSTSSETQYF.

The chain uses TRBV6-1 and TRBJ1-5; D uncertain. V lost 4 bases to trimming and J lost 0 bases, with 10 bases between them. The CDR3 totals 15 residues. Germline V gene sequence: CDR1 MNHNS, CDR2 SASEGT. The CDR3 loop is CASSATPNSNQPQHF. CDR3 in DNA: TGTGCCAGCAGTGCTACGCCGAATAGCAATCAGCCCCAGCATTTT.

This clonotype was seen at least ten times. The chain carries TRBV6-2 or TRBV6-3 and TRBJ2-2; D unresolved. V lost 6 bases and J 3 bases, leaving 14 bases between the germline ends. CDR1 and CDR2 from the germline V gene are MNHEY and SVGEGT. This CDR3 comprises 15 residues. Written as DNA, the CDR3 is TGTGCCAGCAGGTCCCTTCGGGTTTACACCGGGGAGCTGTTTTTT. Its protein product is CASRSLRVYTGELFF.

In this sample, this clonotype turned up many times. This rearrangement joins TRBV6-5 to TRBJ1-1, with a tentative D call TRBD1 (5 bases). The CDR3 runs to 14 residues. Germline CDR1 and CDR2: MNHEY and SVGAGI. V dropped 2 bases and J dropped 1 base, with 8 bases sitting between them. The CDR3 region is CASSYGAGNTEAFF. Here the CDR3 DNA reads TGTGCCAGCAGTTACGGGGCAGGGAACACTGAAGCTTTCTTT.

The chain couples TRBV10-1 to TRBJ2-2; D may be TRBD2 (6 bases). Per germline, CDR1 WNHNN and CDR2 SYGVQD (reference sequence). This CDR3 region has 16 residues. V gave up 3 bases and J gave up 0 bases, with 11 bases separating them. The CDR3 sequence is CASSERASANTGELFF. The CDR3 DNA sequence: TGCGCCAGCAGTGAACGGGCTAGCGCGAACACCGGGGAGCTGTTTTTT.

J is TRBJ2-2 and V is TRBV27; 8 nucleotides align to TRBD1. Germline CDR1 MNHEY, CDR2 SMNVEV (reference sequence). The CDR3 has 15 residues. V lost 4 bases, J lost 3 bases, and 4 bases stayed unmatched. Here the CDR3 DNA reads TGTGCCAGCAGTTCGACAGGGGCCTACACCGGGGAGCTGTTTTTT. This codes for CASSSTGAYTGELFF.

This clonotype appeared many times. V and J are TRBV5-1 and TRBJ1-1; 10 bases match TRBD1. CDR1 and CDR2 from the germline V gene are SGHRS and YFSETQ. J was trimmed by 1 base and V by 5 bases; bases with no gene match: 5. The length of the CDR3 is 15 residues. This chain's CDR3 is CASRFWDRGNTEAFF. The CDR3 nucleotides read TGCGCCAGCAGATTCTGGGACAGGGGGAACACTGAAGCTTTCTTT.

This clonotype turned up a few times. The CDR3 spells CASRADSSNQPQHF. Here the CDR3 DNA reads TGTGCCAGCAGGGCGGACAGTTCAAATCAGCCCCAGCATTTT. J is TRBJ1-5 and V is TRBV12-3 or TRBV12-4; D perhaps matches TRBD1 (6 bases). There are 14 residues in the CDR3. Trimming pared 6 bases from V and 4 bases from J, leaving 13 bases between.

This chain uses TRBV20-1 with TRBJ2-7, with TRBD1 identical over 9 bases. Per the germline V gene, CDR1 is DFQATT and CDR2 is SNEGSKA (reference sequence). The CDR3 is made up of 13 amino acids. With 2 bases clipped from V and 4 bases from J, the junction kept 3 bases outside the gene matches. CDR3 DNA: TGCAGTGCTAGACCGGGACAGGGTTACGAGCAGTACGTC. Translating gives CSARPGQGYEQYV.